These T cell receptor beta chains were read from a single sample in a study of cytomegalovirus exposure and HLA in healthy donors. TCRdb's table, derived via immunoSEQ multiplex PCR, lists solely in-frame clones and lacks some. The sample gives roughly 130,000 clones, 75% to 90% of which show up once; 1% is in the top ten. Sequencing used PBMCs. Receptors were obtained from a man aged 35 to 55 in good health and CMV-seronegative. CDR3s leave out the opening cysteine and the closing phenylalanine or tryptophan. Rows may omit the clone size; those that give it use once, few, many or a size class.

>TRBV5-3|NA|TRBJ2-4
ARSHSGGEAKNIQY
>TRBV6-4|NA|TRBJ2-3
ASSFQEGDTQY
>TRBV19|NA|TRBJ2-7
ASSTDRAYEQY
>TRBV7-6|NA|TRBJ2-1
ASSNGTSAYNEQF
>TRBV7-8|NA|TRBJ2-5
ASSLAGIGGAETQY
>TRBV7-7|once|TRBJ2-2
ASSFRSGAGELF
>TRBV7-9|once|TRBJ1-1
ASSVTGVRTEAF
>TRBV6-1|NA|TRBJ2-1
ASSGGILAGASNEQF
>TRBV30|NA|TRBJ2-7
ASSTRTGAYEQY
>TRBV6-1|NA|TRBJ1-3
ASSGPRELSGNTIY
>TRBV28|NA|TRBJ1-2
ASSPPGIIYGYT
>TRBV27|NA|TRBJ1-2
ASSLRFGYGYT
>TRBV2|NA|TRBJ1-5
ASSEQGFSNQPQH
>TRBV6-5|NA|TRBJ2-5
ASSPGGALQETQY
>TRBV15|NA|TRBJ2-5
ATSRDGLRETQY
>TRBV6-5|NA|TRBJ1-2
ASIRTGGIGGYT
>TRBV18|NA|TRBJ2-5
ASSPRQGNQETQY